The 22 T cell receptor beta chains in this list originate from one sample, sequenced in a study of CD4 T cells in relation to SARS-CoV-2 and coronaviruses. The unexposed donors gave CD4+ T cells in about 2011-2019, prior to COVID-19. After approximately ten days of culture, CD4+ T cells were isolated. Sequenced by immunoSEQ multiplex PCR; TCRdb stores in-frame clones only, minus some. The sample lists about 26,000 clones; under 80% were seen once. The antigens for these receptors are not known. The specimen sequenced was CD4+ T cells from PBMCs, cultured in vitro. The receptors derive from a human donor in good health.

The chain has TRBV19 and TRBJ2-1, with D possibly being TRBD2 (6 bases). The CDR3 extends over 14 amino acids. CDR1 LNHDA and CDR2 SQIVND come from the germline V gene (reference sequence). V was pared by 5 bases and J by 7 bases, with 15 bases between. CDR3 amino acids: CASSRAEGRNEQFF. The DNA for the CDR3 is TGTGCCAGTAGTCGGGCGGAGGGGCGGAATGAGCAGTTCTTC.

This chain's CDR3 is CASSQVVGSGTDTQYF. The DNA for the CDR3 is TGTGCCAGCAGCCAGGTGGTAGGTTCGGGGACAGATACGCAGTATTTT. V gene TRBV4-2 combines with J gene TRBJ2-3; possibly TRBD2 for D (5 bases). The V end lost 3 bases, the J end lost 3 bases, and 16 bases lay between the germline ends. CDR3 length equals 16 residues. The V gene's germline CDR1 is LGHNA and CDR2 YNFKEQ.

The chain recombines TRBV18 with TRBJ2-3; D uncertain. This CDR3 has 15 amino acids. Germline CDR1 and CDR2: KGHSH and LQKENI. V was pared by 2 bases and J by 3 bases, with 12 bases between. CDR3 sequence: CASSPKGIGTDTQYF. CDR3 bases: TGTGCCAGCTCACCAAAAGGGATCGGTACAGATACGCAGTATTTT.

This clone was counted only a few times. The CDR3 nucleotides read TGTGCCAGCAGGGGAGACAGGGACACAGATACGCAGTATTTT. Its translation is CASRGDRDTDTQYF. J is TRBJ2-3 and V is TRBV5-6; 7 bases agree with TRBD1. J lost 2 bases, V lost 5 bases, and 5 bases had no gene match. This CDR3 contains 14 residues. Germline CDR1 SGHDT, CDR2 YYEEEE.

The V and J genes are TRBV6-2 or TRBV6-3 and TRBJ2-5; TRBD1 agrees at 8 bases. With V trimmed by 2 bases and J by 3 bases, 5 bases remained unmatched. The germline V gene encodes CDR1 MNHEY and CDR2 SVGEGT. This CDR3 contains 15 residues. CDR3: CASSYPGQGKETQYF. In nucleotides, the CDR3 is TGTGCCAGCAGTTACCCTGGACAGGGAAAAGAGACCCAGTACTTC.

The CDR3 loop is CASSSPGQNTEAFF. The CDR3, as DNA: TGTGCCAGCAGTTCCCCGGGTCAGAACACTGAAGCTTTCTTT. This rearrangement joins TRBV27 to TRBJ1-1; no definite D call. Germline V gene lookup returns CDR1 MNHEY and CDR2 SMNVEV (reference sequence). This CDR3 has 14 residues. Trimming took 4 bases from V and 1 from J, leaving 10 bases between them.

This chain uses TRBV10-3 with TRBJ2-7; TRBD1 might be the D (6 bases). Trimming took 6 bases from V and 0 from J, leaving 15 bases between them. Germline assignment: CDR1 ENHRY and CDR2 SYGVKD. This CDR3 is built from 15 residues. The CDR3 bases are TGTGCCATCAGGGGGGCAGGGCCCAGCTCCTACGAGCAGTACTTC. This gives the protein CAIRGAGPSSYEQYF.

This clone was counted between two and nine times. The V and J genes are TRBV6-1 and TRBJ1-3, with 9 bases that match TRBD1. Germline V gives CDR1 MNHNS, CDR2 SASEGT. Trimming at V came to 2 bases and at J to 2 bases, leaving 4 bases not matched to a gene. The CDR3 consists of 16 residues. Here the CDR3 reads CASSEPQGAAGNTIYF. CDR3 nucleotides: TGTGCCAGCAGTGAACCACAGGGGGCAGCTGGAAACACCATATATTTT.

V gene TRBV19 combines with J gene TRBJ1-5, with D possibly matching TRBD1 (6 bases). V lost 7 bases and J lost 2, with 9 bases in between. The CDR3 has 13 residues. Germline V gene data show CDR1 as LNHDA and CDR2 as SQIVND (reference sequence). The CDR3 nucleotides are TGTGCCAGTACCCCAGGGGGCAATCAGCCCCAGCATTTT. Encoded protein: CASTPGGNQPQHF. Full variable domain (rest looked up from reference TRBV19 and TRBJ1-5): DGGITQSPKYLFRKEGQNVTLSCEQNLNHDAMYWYRQDPGQGLRLIYYSQIVNDFQKGDIAEGYSVSREKKESFPLTVTSAQKNPTAFYLCASTPGGNQPQHFGDGTRLSIL.

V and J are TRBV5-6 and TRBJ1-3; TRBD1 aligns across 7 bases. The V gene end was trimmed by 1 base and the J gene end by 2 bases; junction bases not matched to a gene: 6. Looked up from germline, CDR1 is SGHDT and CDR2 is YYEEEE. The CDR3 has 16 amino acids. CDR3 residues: CASSLMDRGPGNTIYF. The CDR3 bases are TGTGCCAGCAGCTTGATGGATAGGGGGCCTGGAAACACCATATATTTT.

CDR3 in amino acids: CASSLSTGNSPLHF. CDR3 coding DNA: TGTGCCAGCAGCCTATCTACGGGGAATTCACCCCTCCACTTT. The chain is built from TRBV11-1 and TRBJ1-6; no reliable D call. Trimming stripped 5 bases from V and 7 bases from J, with 12 bases between. The CDR3 covers 14 residues. Germline V gives CDR1 SGHAT, CDR2 FQDESV (reference sequence). Filled out from reference TRBV11-1 and TRBJ1-6, the complete variable domain reads EAEVAQSPRYKITEKSQAVAFWCDPISGHATLYWYRQILGQGPELLVQFQDESVVDDSQLPKDRFSAERLKGVDSTLKIQPAELGDSAMYLCASSLSTGNSPLHFGNGTRLTVT.

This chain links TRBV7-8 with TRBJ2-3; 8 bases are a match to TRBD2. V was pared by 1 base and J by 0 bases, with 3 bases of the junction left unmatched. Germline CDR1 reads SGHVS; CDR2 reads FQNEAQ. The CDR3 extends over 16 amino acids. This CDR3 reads CASSLVGGRSTDTQYF. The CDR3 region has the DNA TGTGCCAGCAGCTTAGTTGGCGGGAGGAGCACAGATACGCAGTATTTT.

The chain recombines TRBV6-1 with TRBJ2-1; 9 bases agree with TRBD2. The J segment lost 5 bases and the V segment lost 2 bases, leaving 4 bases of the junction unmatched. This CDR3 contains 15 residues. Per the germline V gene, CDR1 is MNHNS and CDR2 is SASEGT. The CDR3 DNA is TGTGCCAGCAGTGAAAGGCGGGGGGGCAACAATGAGCAGTTCTTC. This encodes CASSERRGGNNEQFF.

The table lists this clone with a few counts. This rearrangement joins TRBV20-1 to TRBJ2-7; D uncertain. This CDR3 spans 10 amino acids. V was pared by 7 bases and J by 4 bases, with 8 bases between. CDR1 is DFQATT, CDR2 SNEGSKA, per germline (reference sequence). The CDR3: CSDRSYEQYF. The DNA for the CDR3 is TGCAGTGACAGAAGTTACGAGCAGTACTTC.

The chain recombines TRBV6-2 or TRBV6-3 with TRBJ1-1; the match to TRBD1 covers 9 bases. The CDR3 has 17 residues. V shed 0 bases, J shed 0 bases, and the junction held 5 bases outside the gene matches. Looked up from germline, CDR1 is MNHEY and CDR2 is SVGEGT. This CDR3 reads CASSYSDRGTLNTEAFF. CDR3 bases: TGTGCCAGCAGTTACTCAGACAGGGGGACCTTGAACACTGAAGCTTTCTTT.

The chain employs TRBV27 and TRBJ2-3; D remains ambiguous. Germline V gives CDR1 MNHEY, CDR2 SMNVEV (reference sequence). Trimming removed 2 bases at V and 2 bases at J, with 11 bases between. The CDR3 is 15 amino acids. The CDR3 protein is CASSLVDTHTDTQYF. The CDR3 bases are TGTGCCAGCAGTTTAGTGGATACTCACACAGATACGCAGTATTTT.

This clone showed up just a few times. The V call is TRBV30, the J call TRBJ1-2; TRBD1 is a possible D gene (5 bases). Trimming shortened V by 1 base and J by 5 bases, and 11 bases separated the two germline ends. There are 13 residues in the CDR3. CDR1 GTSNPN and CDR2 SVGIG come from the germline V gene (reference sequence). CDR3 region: CAWSAGLRYGYTF. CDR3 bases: TGTGCCTGGAGTGCGGGGCTTCGGTATGGCTACACCTTC.

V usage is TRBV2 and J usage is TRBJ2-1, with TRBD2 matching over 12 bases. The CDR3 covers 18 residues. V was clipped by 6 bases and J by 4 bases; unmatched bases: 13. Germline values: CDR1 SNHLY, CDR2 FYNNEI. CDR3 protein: CASREGLAGSFLYNEQFF. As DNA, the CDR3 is TGTGCCAGCAGGGAGGGACTAGCGGGCTCCTTTCTTTACAATGAGCAGTTCTTC.

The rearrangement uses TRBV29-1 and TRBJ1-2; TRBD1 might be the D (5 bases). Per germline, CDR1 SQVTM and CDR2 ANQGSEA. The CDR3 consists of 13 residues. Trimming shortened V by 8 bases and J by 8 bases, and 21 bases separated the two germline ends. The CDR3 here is CSSFTTGAPGYTF. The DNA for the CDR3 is TGCAGCTCTTTCACAACCGGGGCGCCCGGCTACACCTTC.

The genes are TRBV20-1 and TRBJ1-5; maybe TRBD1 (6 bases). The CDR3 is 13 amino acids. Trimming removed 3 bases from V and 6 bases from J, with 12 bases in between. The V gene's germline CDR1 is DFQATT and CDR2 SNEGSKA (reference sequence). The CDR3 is CSASGQGSQPQHF. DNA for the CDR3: TGCAGTGCTAGTGGGCAGGGGAGTCAGCCCCAGCATTTT.

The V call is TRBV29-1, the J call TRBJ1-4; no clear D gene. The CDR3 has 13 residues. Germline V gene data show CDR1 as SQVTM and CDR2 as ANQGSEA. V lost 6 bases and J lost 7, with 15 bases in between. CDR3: CSVSRAQGEKLFF. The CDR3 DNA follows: TGCAGCGTCTCCCGTGCACAAGGTGAAAAACTGTTTTTT.

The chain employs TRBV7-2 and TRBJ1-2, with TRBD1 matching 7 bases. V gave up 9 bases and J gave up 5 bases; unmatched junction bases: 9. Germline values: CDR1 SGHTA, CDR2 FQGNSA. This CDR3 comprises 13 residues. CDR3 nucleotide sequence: TGTGCCAGTAGACCGACAGGGTGGTATGGCTACACCTTC. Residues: CASRPTGWYGYTF.